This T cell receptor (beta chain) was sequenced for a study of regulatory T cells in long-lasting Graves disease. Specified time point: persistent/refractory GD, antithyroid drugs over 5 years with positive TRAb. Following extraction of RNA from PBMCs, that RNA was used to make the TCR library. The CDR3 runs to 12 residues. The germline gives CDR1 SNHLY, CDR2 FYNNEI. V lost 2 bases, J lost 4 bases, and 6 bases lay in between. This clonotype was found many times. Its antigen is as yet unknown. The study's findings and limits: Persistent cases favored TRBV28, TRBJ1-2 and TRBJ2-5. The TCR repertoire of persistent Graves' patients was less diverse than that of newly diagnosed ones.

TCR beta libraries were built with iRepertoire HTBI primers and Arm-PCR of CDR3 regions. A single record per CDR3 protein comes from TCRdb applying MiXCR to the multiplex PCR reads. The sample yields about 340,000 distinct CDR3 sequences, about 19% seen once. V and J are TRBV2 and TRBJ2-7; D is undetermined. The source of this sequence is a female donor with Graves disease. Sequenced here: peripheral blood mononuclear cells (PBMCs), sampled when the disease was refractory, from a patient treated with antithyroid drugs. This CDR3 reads CASSESGYEQYF. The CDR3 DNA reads TGTGCCAGCAGTGAATCTGGGTACGAGCAGTACTTC. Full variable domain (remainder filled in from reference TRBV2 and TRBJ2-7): EPEVTQTPSHQVTQMGQEVILRCVPISNHLYFYWYRQILGQKVEFLVSFYNNEISEKSEIFDDQFSVERPDGSNFTLKIRSTKLEDSAMYFCASSESGYEQYFGPGTRLTVT.